This passage covers 19 T cell receptor beta chains from one sample sequenced in a study of shared T cell receptors in the human thymus (dated by TCRdb to 2020 to 2023). Libraries were prepared through the immunoSEQ multiplex PCR assay. What TCRdb holds here is the immuneACCESS table cut down to in-frame rearrangements. Part of the clones is not present; checked against another copy, under half of the missing clones reflect an unresolved V gene, and the others are unexplained. The sample table lists some 400,000 clones, over 90% of them with a count of one. About 0.02% of the sample lies in the top ten. Sequenced input: thymocytes. These TCRs come from a human donor.

The rearrangement links TRBV7-2 to TRBJ2-7, with TRBD2 matching 7 bases. V trimming: 0 bases; J trimming: 4 bases; junction bases outside the gene matches: 9. The germline CDR1 and CDR2 sequences are SGHTA and FQGNSA. CDR3 length: 16 residues. In nucleotides, the CDR3 is TGTGCCAGCAGCTTAGCGATAACGGGAGGTCCTTACGAGCAGTACTTC. It encodes CASSLAITGGPYEQYF.

The chain combines TRBV25-1 with TRBJ1-1; possible D gene TRBD1, 6 bases. V was pared by 8 bases and J by 4 bases, with 20 bases between. The CDR3 is made up of 15 amino acids. Germline V gene lookup returns CDR1 MGHDK and CDR2 SYGVNS. DNA of the CDR3: TGTGCCAGCTCCCCTCGGGGGCGAGAGGGCACTGAAGCTTTCTTT. Amino acids: CASSPRGREGTEAFF.

The V and J genes are TRBV4-3 and TRBJ2-7; 13 bases fit TRBD2. Germline V gives CDR1 LGHNA, CDR2 YSLEER. Germline trimming cut 3 bases from V and 2 bases from J; bases unmatched to any gene: 19. The CDR3 runs to 21 residues. The CDR3 DNA sequence: TGCGCCAGCAGCCAGCACCTCAGACTAGCGGGAGGCCCTCGGGGGGCCTACGAGCAGTACTTC. Protein: CASSQHLRLAGGPRGAYEQYF.

The V gene is TRBV6-5, the J gene TRBJ1-2, with 7 bases lining up with TRBD1. CDR1 MNHEY and CDR2 SVGAGI come from the germline V gene. The ends lost 2 bases at V and 4 bases at J; junction bases unmatched: 4. The CDR3 extends over 14 amino acids. The CDR3 protein is CASSYPGQPYGYTF. As DNA, the CDR3 is TGTGCCAGCAGTTACCCGGGACAGCCCTATGGCTACACCTTC.

The chain recombines TRBV4-2 with TRBJ2-3; TRBD2 is a possible D gene (6 bases). The CDR3 is 13 residues long. Per germline, CDR1 LGHNA and CDR2 YNFKEQ. V lost 5 bases to trimming and J lost 4 bases, with 10 bases between them. For the CDR3, the DNA is TGTGCCAGCAGCTCCTCGGGAGCAGATACGCAGTATTTT. Protein product: CASSSSGADTQYF.

V gene TRBV9 combines with J gene TRBJ2-5; D possibly corresponds to TRBD2 (6 bases). Trimming removed 3 bases from V and 3 bases from J, with 18 bases in between. Germline assignment: CDR1 SGDLS and CDR2 YYNGEE. The CDR3 spans 16 residues. The DNA of the CDR3 is TGTGCCAGCAGCGGCAGGCCCGGGATAGCGGAAGAGACCCAGTACTTC. Its protein is CASSGRPGIAEETQYF.

This rearrangement joins TRBV28 to TRBJ2-1; D is tentatively TRBD1 or TRBD2 (5 bases each). This CDR3 has 17 amino acids. V was pared by 1 base and J by 7 bases, with 20 bases between. Germline lookup yields CDR1 MDHEN and CDR2 SYDVKM. CDR3 residues: CASSLFPVGTPGNEQFF. CDR3 bases: TGTGCCAGCAGTTTATTCCCCGTGGGGACGCCAGGGAATGAGCAGTTCTTC.

This clone was counted a single time. The V call is TRBV19, the J call TRBJ2-7; the match to TRBD1 covers 10 bases. The CDR3 consists of 14 residues. Germline V gene lookup returns CDR1 LNHDA and CDR2 SQIVND (reference sequence). Unmatched junction bases numbered 5, after V lost 3 bases and J lost 6 bases. The DNA for the CDR3 is TGTGCCAGTAGTATCGACAGGGGGCGAAGCGAGCAGTACTTC. This encodes CASSIDRGRSEQYF.

This clone appeared a single time. The chain links TRBV27 to TRBJ2-3; 7 positions match TRBD2. From germline, CDR1 is MNHEY and CDR2 SMNVEV (reference sequence). This CDR3 has 20 residues. Trimming removed 2 bases from V and 1 base from J; junction bases left unmatched: 18. Here the CDR3 reads CASSLGRASGTTMGTDTQYF. CDR3 in DNA: TGTGCCAGCAGTTTAGGTAGGGCTAGCGGAACCACTATGGGCACAGATACGCAGTATTTT.

The chain recombines TRBV7-2 with TRBJ2-5; 7 positions match TRBD1. This CDR3 has 19 amino acids. J was trimmed by 1 base and V by 5 bases; bases with no gene match: 19. Germline V gene data show CDR1 as SGHTA and CDR2 as FQGNSA. The CDR3 loop is CASSPPTQKTGDLQETQYF. The CDR3 bases are TGTGCCAGCAGCCCACCAACTCAAAAAACAGGGGACCTCCAAGAGACCCAGTACTTC.

The chain is built from TRBV6-5 and TRBJ2-3, with TRBD2 identical over 11 bases. Germline V gene sequence: CDR1 MNHEY, CDR2 SVGAGI. The ends lost 6 bases at V and 5 bases at J; junction bases unmatched: 7. This CDR3 region has 15 residues. CDR3 residues: CASRGLAGWVDTQYF. The CDR3 nucleotides are TGTGCCAGCAGAGGACTAGCGGGTTGGGTAGATACGCAGTATTTT.

The gene calls are TRBV7-6 and TRBJ2-6; 8 bases are shared with TRBD1. The V and J ends lost 5 bases and 2 bases, in that order; junction bases with no gene match: 5. Germline CDR1 and CDR2: SGHVS and FNYEAQ. This CDR3 region has 16 residues. The CDR3 coding sequence is TGTGCCAGCAGCCCACGACAGGGGACTGGGGCCAACGTCCTGACTTTC. It specifies CASSPRQGTGANVLTF.

V and J are TRBV10-2 and TRBJ2-7; D perhaps matches TRBD2 (6 bases). Germline CDR1 is WSHSY and CDR2 is SAAADI. The CDR3 extends over 15 amino acids. V lost 4 bases to trimming and J lost 7 bases, with 20 bases between them. In DNA form, the CDR3 reads TGCGCCAGCAGTGGGAGGGTAGCGGACCCTAAGGAGCAGTACTTC. It codes for CASSGRVADPKEQYF.

The gene calls are TRBV30 and TRBJ2-2; D not certain. Germline V gene data show CDR1 as GTSNPN and CDR2 as SVGIG (reference sequence). This CDR3 comprises 15 residues. The V gene lost 0 bases and the J gene lost 3 bases, with 11 bases spanning the gap. In DNA form, the CDR3 reads TGTGCCTGGAGTGTCTTCCGGATCCACACCGGGGAGCTGTTTTTT. Translation: CAWSVFRIHTGELFF.

The chain recombines TRBV4-1 with TRBJ2-7; D is uncertain. V was shortened by 1 base and J by 0 bases, with 16 bases between the two germline ends. This CDR3 has 17 amino acids. The germline V gene has CDR1 MGHRA and CDR2 YSYEKL. CDR3 in DNA: TGCGCCAGCAGCCAAGCGTGGGCCGCCCGGCTCTCCTACGAGCAGTACTTC. Translated: CASSQAWAARLSYEQYF.

V is TRBV28 and J is TRBJ1-1; the D gene is possibly TRBD1 (5 bases). The germline gives CDR1 MDHEN, CDR2 SYDVKM. Trimming took off 0 bases at V and 0 bases at J, with 14 bases between the two ends. The CDR3 sequence is 17 residues long. The CDR3 nucleotides are TGTGCCAGCAGTTTATGCTCGGACACACCCATGAACACTGAAGCTTTCTTT. Its translation: CASSLCSDTPMNTEAFF.

The chain links TRBV28 to TRBJ1-5; D is undetermined. Germline CDR1 and CDR2: MDHEN and SYDVKM. V dropped 2 bases and J dropped 0 bases, with 14 bases sitting between them. The CDR3 is 17 amino acids. In nucleotides, the CDR3 is TGTGCCAGCAGTTTAGGGTCCGGTAGATATAGCAATCAGCCCCAGCATTTT. It translates to CASSLGSGRYSNQPQHF.

The chain combines TRBV7-6 with TRBJ2-1, with 10 bases aligning to TRBD2. Germline-derived CDR1 and CDR2 are SGHVS and FNYEAQ. CDR3 size: 13 residues. Trimming removed 5 bases from V and 14 bases from J; junction bases left unmatched: 9. CDR3 DNA: TGTGCCAGCAGCCCAGGAGCTAGCGGGAGTAAGTTCTTC. Translated, it gives CASSPGASGSKFF.

This chain joins TRBV5-3 and TRBJ1-5; D is perhaps TRBD1 (5 bases). TRBV5-3 is known as an ORF, though its function is uncertain. This CDR3 has 16 amino acids. With 3 bases removed from V and 4 bases from J, the gap between germline ends came to 17 bases. Written as DNA, the CDR3 is TGTGCCAGAAGCTGCCCGACAGAATTAAAAAATCAGCCCCAGCATTTT. Translating gives CARSCPTELKNQPQHF.